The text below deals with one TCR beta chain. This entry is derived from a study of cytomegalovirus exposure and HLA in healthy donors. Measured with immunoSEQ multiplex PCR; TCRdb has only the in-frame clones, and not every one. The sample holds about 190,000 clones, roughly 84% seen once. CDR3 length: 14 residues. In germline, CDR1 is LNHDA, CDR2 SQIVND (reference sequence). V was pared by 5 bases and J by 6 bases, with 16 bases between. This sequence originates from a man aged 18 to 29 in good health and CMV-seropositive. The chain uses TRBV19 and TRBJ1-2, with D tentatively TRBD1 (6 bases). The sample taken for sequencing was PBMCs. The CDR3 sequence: CASSAGALPDGYTF. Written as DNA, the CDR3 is TGTGCCAGTAGTGCGGGGGCACTTCCGGATGGCTACACCTTC.